These 11 T cell receptor beta chains share one sample of origin, sequenced in a study of T cells after yellow fever vaccination. A single record per CDR3 protein comes from TCRdb applying MiXCR to the 5' RACE reads. The data contain hundreds of thousands of distinct CDR3 sequences, around 12% of them singletons. Here the sequenced sample was PBMCs, taken on the day of the yellow fever booster vaccination. The origin of the receptors is a man younger than 40 who received the YFV17D yellow fever vaccine.

There are many counts of this clonotype. The chain employs TRBV4-2 and TRBJ2-7; 15 nucleotides match TRBD2. The junction had 0 bases not matched to a gene; V was cut back by 1 base and J by 2 bases. The CDR3 spans 16 residues. Germline CDR1 LGHNA, CDR2 YNFKEQ. Here the CDR3 reads CASSQGTSGRAYEQYF. The CDR3 DNA follows: TGTGCCAGCAGCCAAGGGACTAGCGGGAGGGCCTACGAGCAGTACTTC.

This clonotype was seen more than once but under ten times. The chain has TRBV20-1 and TRBJ2-7, with TRBD2 as a possible D gene (6 bases). V gave up 6 bases and J gave up 4 bases, with 16 bases separating them. The CDR3 totals 13 residues. Looked up from germline, CDR1 is DFQATT and CDR2 is SNEGSKA (reference sequence). The CDR3 DNA reads TGCAGTGCCGATTTACTAGGGACTTACGAGCAGTACTTC. It specifies CSADLLGTYEQYF.

This clonotype was seen only a few times. The chain combines TRBV29-1 with TRBJ2-1; 8 bases line up with TRBD1. With 4 bases clipped from V and 0 bases from J, the junction kept 5 bases outside the gene matches. In germline, CDR1 is SQVTM, CDR2 ANQGSEA. The CDR3 totals 15 residues. The CDR3 sequence is CSVVQGVSSYNEQFF. The CDR3 nucleotides are TGCAGCGTTGTACAGGGGGTAAGCTCCTACAATGAGCAGTTCTTC.

Comments on this clonotype: The junction shows a germline mismatch at one end, possibly a read error. The V gene is TRBV29-1, the J gene TRBJ1-1; the D is unclear. Germline CDR1 is SQVTM and CDR2 is ANQGSEA. There are 13 residues in the CDR3. The CDR3 bases are TGCAGCGTTGAAGACCGGACCGGTCGTATGGTTCTCTTT. It yields the protein CSVEDRTGRMVLF. The full variable domain, completed using reference TRBV29-1 and TRBJ1-1, is SAVISQKPSRDICQRGTSLTIQCQVDSQVTMMFWYRQQPGQSLTLIATANQGSEATYESGFVIDKFPISRPNLTFSTLTVSNMSPEDSSIYLCSVEDRTGRMVLFGQGTRLTVV.

The sample holds a few counts of this clonotype. The chain couples TRBV20-1 to TRBJ2-7; 7 bases agree with TRBD2. V was pared by 7 bases and J by 1 base, with 13 bases of the junction left unmatched. Germline V gives CDR1 DFQATT, CDR2 SNEGSKA (reference sequence). CDR3 length: 15 amino acids. The CDR3 nucleotides read TGCAGTGTGCCGGGAGGACTCGTTTCATCCTACGAGCAGTACTTC. Its translation is CSVPGGLVSSYEQYF.

This clonotype was detected many times. The chain combines TRBV27 with TRBJ1-6; D remains unclear. V was trimmed by 6 bases and J by 0 bases, leaving 6 bases between them. The CDR3 is 14 amino acids. The germline V gene encodes CDR1 MNHEY and CDR2 SMNVEV (reference sequence). The DNA for the CDR3 is TGTGCCAGCAGCCTTTCCTCCTATAATTCACCCCTCCACTTT. Its protein product is CASSLSSYNSPLHF.

The chain has TRBV5-5 and TRBJ1-5; 11 bases are a match to TRBD1. Trimming removed 5 bases from V and 7 bases from J; junction bases left unmatched: 17. Germline CDR1 is SGHKS and CDR2 is YYEKEE (reference sequence). The CDR3 has 18 amino acids. CDR3 nucleotide sequence: TGTGCCAGCAGGCCTAACTCCCGGACAGGGGGCGCCGGACAGCCCCAGCATTTT. Protein: CASRPNSRTGGAGQPQHF.

The V call is TRBV10-3, the J call TRBJ2-5; D is unresolved. Germline CDR1 is ENHRY and CDR2 is SYGVKD. CDR3 size: 15 residues. The V and J ends lost 0 bases and 4 bases respectively, with 12 bases between them. The CDR3 loop is CAISESNVEIETQYF. In DNA, the CDR3 is TGTGCCATCAGTGAGTCGAATGTGGAGATAGAGACCCAGTACTTC.

The chain links TRBV4-3 to TRBJ2-7, with D hard to call. This CDR3 is 13 amino acids long. V was cut by 3 bases and J by 3 bases, with 9 bases left in between. From germline, CDR1 is LGHNA and CDR2 YSLEER. The CDR3 protein is CASSHGTGYEQYF. CDR3 bases: TGCGCCAGCAGCCACGGTACTGGCTACGAGCAGTACTTC.

This clonotype was recorded at least ten times. The chain combines TRBV6-2 or TRBV6-3 with TRBJ2-3; D perhaps matches TRBD1 (6 bases). Germline values: CDR1 MNHEY, CDR2 SVGEGT. The CDR3 loop spans 14 amino acids. The V and J ends lost 7 bases and 2 bases respectively, with 13 bases between them. Here the CDR3 DNA reads TGTGCCAGCAATCAGGGACAAAACACAGATACGCAGTATTTT. It encodes CASNQGQNTDTQYF.

This clonotype was detected only a few times. The CDR3 region has the DNA TGTGCCAGCAGTCCCCGTCCCAGTACCTACGAGCAGTACTTC. It codes for CASSPRPSTYEQYF. The chain uses TRBV12-3 or TRBV12-4 and TRBJ2-7; D gene unclear. The CDR3 is 14 residues long. Trimming cost V 5 bases and J 2 bases, with 13 bases left between them.